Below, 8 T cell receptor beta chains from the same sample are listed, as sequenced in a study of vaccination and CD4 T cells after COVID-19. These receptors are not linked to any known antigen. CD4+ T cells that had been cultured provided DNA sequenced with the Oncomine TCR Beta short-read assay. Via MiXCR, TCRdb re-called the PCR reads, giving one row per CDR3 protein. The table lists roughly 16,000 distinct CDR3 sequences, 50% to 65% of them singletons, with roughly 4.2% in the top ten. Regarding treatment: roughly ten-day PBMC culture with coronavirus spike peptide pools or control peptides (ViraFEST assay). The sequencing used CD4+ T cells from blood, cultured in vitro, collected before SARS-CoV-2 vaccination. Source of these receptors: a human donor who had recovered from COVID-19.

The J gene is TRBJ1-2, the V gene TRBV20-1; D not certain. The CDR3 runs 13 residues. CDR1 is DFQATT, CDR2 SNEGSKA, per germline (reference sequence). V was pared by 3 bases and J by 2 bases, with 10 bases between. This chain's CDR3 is CSARRPENYGYTF. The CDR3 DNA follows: TGCAGTGCTAGGAGGCCGGAGAACTATGGCTACACCTTC.

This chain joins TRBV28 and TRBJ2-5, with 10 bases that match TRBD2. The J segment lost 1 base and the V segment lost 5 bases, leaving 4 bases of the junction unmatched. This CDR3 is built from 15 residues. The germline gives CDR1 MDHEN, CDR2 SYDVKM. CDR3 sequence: CASSRLAGPQETQYF. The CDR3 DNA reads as TGTGCCAGCAGTCGACTAGCGGGCCCCCAAGAGACCCAGTACTTC.

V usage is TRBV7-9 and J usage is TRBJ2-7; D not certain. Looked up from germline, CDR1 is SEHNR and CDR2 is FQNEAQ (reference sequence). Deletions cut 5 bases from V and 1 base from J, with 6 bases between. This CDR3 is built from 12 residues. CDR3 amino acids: CASSGRSYEQYF. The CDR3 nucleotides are TGTGCCAGCAGCGGACGGTCCTACGAGCAGTACTTC.

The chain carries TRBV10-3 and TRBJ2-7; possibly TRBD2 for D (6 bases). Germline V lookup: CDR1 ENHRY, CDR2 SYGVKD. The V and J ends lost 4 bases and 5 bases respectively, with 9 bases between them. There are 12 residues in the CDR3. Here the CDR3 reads CAISVTGDEQYF. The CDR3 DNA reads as TGTGCCATCAGTGTCACGGGGGACGAGCAGTACTTC.

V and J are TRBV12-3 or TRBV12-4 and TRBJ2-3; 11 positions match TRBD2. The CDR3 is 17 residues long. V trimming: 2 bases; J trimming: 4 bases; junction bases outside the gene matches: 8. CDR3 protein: CASSLYPLAGGPDTQYF. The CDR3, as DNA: TGTGCCAGCAGTTTATATCCGCTAGCGGGGGGCCCAGATACGCAGTATTTT.

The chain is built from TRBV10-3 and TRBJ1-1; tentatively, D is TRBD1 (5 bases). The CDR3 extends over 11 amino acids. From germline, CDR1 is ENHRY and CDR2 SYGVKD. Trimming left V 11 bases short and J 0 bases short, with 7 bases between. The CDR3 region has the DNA TGTGCCGGGGGGATGAACACTGAAGCTTTCTTT. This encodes CAGGMNTEAFF.

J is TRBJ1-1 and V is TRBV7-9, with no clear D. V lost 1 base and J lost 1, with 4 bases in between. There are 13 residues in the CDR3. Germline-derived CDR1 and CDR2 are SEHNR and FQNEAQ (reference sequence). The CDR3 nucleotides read TGTGCCAGCAGCTTAGGAGAGAACACTGAAGCTTTCTTT. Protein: CASSLGENTEAFF. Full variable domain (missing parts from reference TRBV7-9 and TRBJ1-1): DTGVSQNPRHKITKRGQNVTFRCDPISEHNRLYWYRQTLGQGPEFLTYFQNEAQLEKSRLLSDRFSAERPKGSFSTLEIQRTEQGDSAMYLCASSLGENTEAFFGQGTRLTVV.

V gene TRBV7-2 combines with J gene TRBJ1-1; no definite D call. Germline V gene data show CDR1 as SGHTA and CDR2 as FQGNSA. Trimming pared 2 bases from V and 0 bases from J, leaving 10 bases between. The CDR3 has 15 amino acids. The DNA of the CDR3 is TGTGCCAGCAGCTTATACGCCGGCTTGAACACTGAAGCTTTCTTT. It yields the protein CASSLYAGLNTEAFF.